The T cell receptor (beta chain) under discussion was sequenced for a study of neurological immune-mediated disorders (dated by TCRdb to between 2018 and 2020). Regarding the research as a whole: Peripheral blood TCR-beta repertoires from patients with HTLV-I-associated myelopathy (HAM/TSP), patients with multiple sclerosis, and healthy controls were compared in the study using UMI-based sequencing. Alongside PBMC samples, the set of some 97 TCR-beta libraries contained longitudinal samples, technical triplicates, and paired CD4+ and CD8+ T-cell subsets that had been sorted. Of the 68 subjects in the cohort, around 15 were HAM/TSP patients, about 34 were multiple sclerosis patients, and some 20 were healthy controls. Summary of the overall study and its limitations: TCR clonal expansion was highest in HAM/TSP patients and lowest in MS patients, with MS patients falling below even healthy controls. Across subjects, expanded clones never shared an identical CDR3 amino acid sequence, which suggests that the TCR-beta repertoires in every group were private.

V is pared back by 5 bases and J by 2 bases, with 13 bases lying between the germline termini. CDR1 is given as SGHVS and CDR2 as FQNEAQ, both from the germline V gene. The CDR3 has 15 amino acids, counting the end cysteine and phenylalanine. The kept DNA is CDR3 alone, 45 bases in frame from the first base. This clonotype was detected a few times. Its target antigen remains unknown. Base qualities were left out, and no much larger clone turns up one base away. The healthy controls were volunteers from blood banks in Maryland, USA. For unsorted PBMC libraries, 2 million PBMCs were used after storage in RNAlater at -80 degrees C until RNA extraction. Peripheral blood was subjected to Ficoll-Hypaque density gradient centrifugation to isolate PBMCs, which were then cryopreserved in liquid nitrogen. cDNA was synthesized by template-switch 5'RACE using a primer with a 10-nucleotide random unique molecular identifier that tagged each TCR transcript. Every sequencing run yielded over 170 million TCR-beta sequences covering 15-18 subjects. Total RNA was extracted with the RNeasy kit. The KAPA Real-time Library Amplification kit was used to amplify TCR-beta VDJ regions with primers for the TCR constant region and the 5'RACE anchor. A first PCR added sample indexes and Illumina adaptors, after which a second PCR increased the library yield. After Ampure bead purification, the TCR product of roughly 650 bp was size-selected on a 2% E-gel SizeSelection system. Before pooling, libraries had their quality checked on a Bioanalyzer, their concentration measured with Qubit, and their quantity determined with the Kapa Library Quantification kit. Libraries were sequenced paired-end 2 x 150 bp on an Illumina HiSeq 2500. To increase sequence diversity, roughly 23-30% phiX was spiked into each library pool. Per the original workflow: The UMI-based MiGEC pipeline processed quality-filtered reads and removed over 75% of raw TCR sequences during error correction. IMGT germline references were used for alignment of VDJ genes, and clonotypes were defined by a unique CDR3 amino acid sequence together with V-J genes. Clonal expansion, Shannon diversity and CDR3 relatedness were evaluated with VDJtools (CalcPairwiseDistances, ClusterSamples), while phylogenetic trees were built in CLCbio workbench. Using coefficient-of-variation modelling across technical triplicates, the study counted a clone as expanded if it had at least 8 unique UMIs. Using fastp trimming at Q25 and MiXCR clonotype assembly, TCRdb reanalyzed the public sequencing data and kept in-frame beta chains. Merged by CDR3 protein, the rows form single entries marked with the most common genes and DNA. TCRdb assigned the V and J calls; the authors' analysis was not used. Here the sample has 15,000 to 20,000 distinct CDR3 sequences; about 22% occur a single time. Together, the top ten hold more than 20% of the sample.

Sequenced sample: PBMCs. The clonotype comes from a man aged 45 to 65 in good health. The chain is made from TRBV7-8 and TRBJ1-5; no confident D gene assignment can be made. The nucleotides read TGTGCCAGCAGCACCCGGCGGGGAGGCAATCAGCCCCAGCATTTT. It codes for CASSTRRGGNQPQHF.